Below are 11 T cell receptor beta chains sequenced from a single sample in a study of siplizumab effects on memory and regulatory T cells. Using immunoSEQ multiplex PCR, the repertoire was profiled, and TCRdb retains in-frame clones only, with some absent. The sample includes about 91,000 clones, roughly 96% of them seen just once. The sequenced sample was naive CD4+ T cells sorted from blood. The source of these receptors is a human donor in good health.

This chain uses TRBV29-1 with TRBJ2-5; a weak D match, TRBD2 (6 bases). CDR1 is SQVTM, CDR2 ANQGSEA, per germline. V was trimmed by 6 bases and J by 3 bases, leaving 8 bases between them. The CDR3 contains 11 residues. In DNA, the CDR3 is TGCAGCGTCGGGACTGAAGAGACCCAGTACTTC. This translates into CSVGTEETQYF.

The J gene is TRBJ2-3, the V gene TRBV19; 7 bases are a match to TRBD2. Trimming at V came to 11 bases and at J to 6 bases, leaving 5 bases not matched to a gene. The CDR3 loop spans 11 amino acids. From germline, CDR1 is LNHDA and CDR2 SQIVND (reference sequence). The CDR3 here is CASGGWDTQYF. The CDR3 nucleotides are TGTGCCTCCGGGGGGTGGGATACGCAGTATTTT.

The chain uses TRBV7-2 and TRBJ1-2; perhaps TRBD1 as D (6 bases). This CDR3 region has 14 residues. Germline CDR1 SGHTA, CDR2 FQGNSA. Trimming pared 7 bases from V and 8 bases from J, leaving 20 bases between. The CDR3 DNA is TGTGCCAGCACCTACACGGGGGGGGCGGTAGGCTACACCTTC. Its protein is CASTYTGGAVGYTF.

The J gene is TRBJ1-2, the V gene TRBV7-9; D is unclear. The CDR3 has 12 amino acids. Germline-derived CDR1 and CDR2 are SEHNR and FQNEAQ (reference sequence). V was trimmed by 10 bases and J by 0 bases, leaving 9 bases between them. Written as DNA, the CDR3 is TGTGCCACCTCAGGCTCTAACTATGGCTACACCTTC. It is translated as CATSGSNYGYTF. Drawing the rest from reference TRBV7-9 and TRBJ1-2, the complete variable domain is DTGVSQNPRHKITKRGQNVTFRCDPISEHNRLYWYRQTLGQGPEFLTYFQNEAQLEKSRLLSDRFSAERPKGSFSTLEIQRTEQGDSAMYLCATSGSNYGYTFGSGTRLTVV.

The genes are TRBV5-4 and TRBJ2-7; 9 bases align to TRBD2. V lost 7 bases, J lost 2 bases, and 7 bases stayed unmatched. Germline V gene sequence: CDR1 SGHNT, CDR2 YYREEE (reference sequence). The CDR3 consists of 14 residues. CDR3 in DNA: TGTGCCAGCGGCCTAGCGGGGTGGGCCTACGAGCAGTACTTC. Protein sequence: CASGLAGWAYEQYF.

The chain combines TRBV18 with TRBJ2-3; D is possibly TRBD1 or TRBD2 (6 bases each). The CDR3 loop spans 15 amino acids. V was cut by 3 bases and J by 2 bases, with 12 bases left in between. CDR1 and CDR2 from the germline V gene are KGHSH and LQKENI. CDR3 sequence (DNA): TGTGCCAGCTCACCCAGGGGCGGGGTCACAGATACGCAGTATTTT. Translated, it gives CASSPRGGVTDTQYF.

The chain recombines TRBV28 with TRBJ1-1; D remains unclear. V was cut by 4 bases and J by 6 bases, with 9 bases left in between. Germline assignment: CDR1 MDHEN and CDR2 SYDVKM. The CDR3 runs 12 residues. CDR3 in amino acids: CASSYRGAEAFF. The DNA for the CDR3 is TGTGCCAGCAGTTATCGGGGTGCTGAAGCTTTCTTT.

The CDR3 protein is CASSLRGPGETQYF. CDR3 in DNA: TGTGCCAGCAGTTTACGGGGGCCGGGGGAGACCCAGTACTTC. The chain combines TRBV28 with TRBJ2-5, with D possibly being TRBD1 or TRBD2 (6 bases each). The CDR3 is 14 residues long. Trimming left V 2 bases short and J 5 bases short, with 12 bases between. Germline V lookup: CDR1 MDHEN, CDR2 SYDVKM.

V is TRBV19 and J is TRBJ1-2; 8 nucleotides align to TRBD1. The CDR3 extends over 13 amino acids. Germline V gives CDR1 LNHDA, CDR2 SQIVND (reference sequence). V was clipped by 5 bases and J by 4 bases; unmatched bases: 3. The CDR3 nucleotides are TGTGCCAGTAGTCTCGGACAGGGCTATGGCTACACCTTC. This sequence encodes CASSLGQGYGYTF. Full variable domain (rest looked up from reference TRBV19 and TRBJ1-2): DGGITQSPKYLFRKEGQNVTLSCEQNLNHDAMYWYRQDPGQGLRLIYYSQIVNDFQKGDIAEGYSVSREKKESFPLTVTSAQKNPTAFYLCASSLGQGYGYTFGSGTRLTVV.

The chain links TRBV27 to TRBJ2-7, with 7 bases aligning to TRBD1. The CDR3 runs 15 residues. With 5 bases clipped from V and 3 bases from J, the junction kept 10 bases outside the gene matches. Germline V gene data show CDR1 as MNHEY and CDR2 as SMNVEV (reference sequence). The CDR3 reads CASSTRDSFYYEQYF. The CDR3 DNA reads as TGTGCCAGCAGTACCCGGGACAGTTTTTACTACGAGCAGTACTTC.

The CDR3 nucleotides are TGTGCCAGTAGTCTGGCCCCAGGGCTCTATGGCTACACCTTC. Translated, it gives CASSLAPGLYGYTF. The chain recombines TRBV19 with TRBJ1-2; D possibly corresponds to TRBD1 (5 bases). This CDR3 is 14 amino acids long. Germline CDR1 LNHDA, CDR2 SQIVND (reference sequence). V lost 5 bases to trimming and J lost 4 bases, with 14 bases between them. Complete variable domain (other parts from reference TRBV19 and TRBJ1-2): DGGITQSPKYLFRKEGQNVTLSCEQNLNHDAMYWYRQDPGQGLRLIYYSQIVNDFQKGDIAEGYSVSREKKESFPLTVTSAQKNPTAFYLCASSLAPGLYGYTFGSGTRLTVV.